This TCR beta chain emerged from a study of shared clonotypes between healthy human individuals. Study overall: CD4 naive and memory got three plates each, CD8 naive two, CD8 memory one.

Naive CD8 cells, CD45RO-negative and positively selected for CCR7, excluded terminally differentiated effector memory CD45RA+ cells. CDR3 length: 13 amino acids. The V gene lost 4 bases and the J gene lost 5 bases, with 9 bases spanning the gap. Germline CDR1 and CDR2: MGHDK and SYGVNS. The assay was immunoSEQ multiplex PCR, and TCRdb's table has in-frame clones only and misses some. The table has more than 550,000 clones, 92% seen once; the top ten hold nearly 25%. The TCR originated in a young man in good health. Sequences were obtained from naive CD8+ T cells sorted from blood. The rearrangement links TRBV25-1 to TRBJ2-1, with D perhaps TRBD2 (6 bases). In DNA form, the CDR3 reads TGTGCCAGCAGTGGGACGGGGGACAATGAGCAGTTCTTC. Translated, it gives CASSGTGDNEQFF.